Shown below are 32 T cell receptor beta chains from a single sample sequenced in a study of cytomegalovirus exposure and HLA in healthy donors. PCR involved 60 Vbeta and 13 Jbeta primers. Method: immunoSEQ multiplex PCR; TCRdb's copy keeps in-frame clones and lacks some. The data hold about 98,000 clones, with around 72% observed a single time. Sequenced sample: PBMCs. These receptors all stem from a man aged 18 to 30 in good health and CMV-seropositive.

The gene calls are TRBV9 and TRBJ1-6; no reliable D call. CDR1 and CDR2 from the germline V gene are SGDLS and YYNGEE. The V end lost 2 bases, the J end lost 10 bases, and 7 bases lay between the germline ends. This CDR3 region has 12 residues. The CDR3: CASSVGQSPLHF. The CDR3 DNA reads as TGTGCCAGCAGCGTTGGGCAATCACCCCTCCACTTT.

The chain is built from TRBV11-3 and TRBJ2-2; D possibly corresponds to TRBD2 (5 bases). The CDR3 length is 18 residues. CDR1 SGHNT and CDR2 YENEEA come from the germline V gene. V was pared by 5 bases and J by 6 bases, with 25 bases between. The CDR3 DNA reads TGTGCCAGCAGCCTCTCTCCCCCGGGGAGTCAATGGTCCGGGGAGCTGTTTTTT. It specifies CASSLSPPGSQWSGELFF.

This chain connects TRBV2 to TRBJ1-5; TRBD1 matches 8 bases. The CDR3 has 14 residues. Germline V gives CDR1 SNHLY, CDR2 FYNNEI. With 7 bases clipped from V and 3 bases from J, the junction kept 5 bases outside the gene matches. The CDR3 reads CASNLGQDNQPQHF. In DNA, the CDR3 is TGTGCCAGCAACCTGGGACAGGACAATCAGCCCCAGCATTTT.

The rearrangement links TRBV27 to TRBJ2-2, with a weak D call TRBD1 (6 bases). The V end was cut by 6 bases, the J end by 4 bases, with 9 bases between. Germline V gene sequence: CDR1 MNHEY, CDR2 SMNVEV (reference sequence). The CDR3 runs 13 residues. CDR3 region: CASRLDSTGELFF. CDR3 nucleotides: TGTGCCAGCAGATTGGACAGCACCGGGGAGCTGTTTTTT.

V gene TRBV7-3 combines with J gene TRBJ2-3; 7 positions agree with TRBD2. Germline-derived CDR1 and CDR2 are SGHTA and FQGTGA. The length of the CDR3 is 13 residues. The ends lost 1 base at V and 5 bases at J; junction bases unmatched: 0. CDR3 DNA: TGTGCCAGCAGCTTAAAGCGGGGAGATACGCAGTATTTT. Translation: CASSLKRGDTQYF.

The chain combines TRBV5-5 with TRBJ2-5; TRBD2 matches at 7 bases. Germline CDR1 is SGHKS and CDR2 is YYEKEE (reference sequence). The J segment lost 7 bases and the V segment lost 2 bases, leaving 5 bases of the junction unmatched. The CDR3 has 13 residues. CDR3 amino acids: CASSLPGRGTQYF. DNA of the CDR3: TGTGCCAGCAGCTTACCAGGGAGGGGGACCCAGTACTTC.

The rearrangement links TRBV4-1 to TRBJ1-2; D not resolved. Germline-derived CDR1 and CDR2 are MGHRA and YSYEKL. The germline V and J ends were trimmed by 1 base and 4 bases, with 16 bases remaining between them. The CDR3 contains 16 residues. CDR3 loop: CASSQVLLPAFYGYTF. The CDR3 bases are TGCGCCAGCAGCCAAGTTCTTCTACCCGCTTTCTATGGCTACACCTTC.

The chain has TRBV27 and TRBJ1-5; D is unclear. Trimming cost V 6 bases and J 3 bases, with 12 bases left between them. Germline CDR1 MNHEY, CDR2 SMNVEV (reference sequence). CDR3 length equals 14 residues. The CDR3 DNA follows: TGTGCCAGCAGCCCCCTGGAGACCAATCAGCCCCAGCATTTT. Amino acids: CASSPLETNQPQHF.

V usage is TRBV6-1 and J usage is TRBJ2-4, with 9 positions matching TRBD2. Germline V CDR1 and CDR2: MNHNS, SASEGT. The CDR3 runs to 14 residues. V was pared by 8 bases and J by 5 bases, with 7 bases of the junction left unmatched. CDR3 loop: CASSSGVVENIQYF. In nucleotides, the CDR3 is TGTGCCAGCTCTAGCGGGGTCGTTGAAAACATTCAGTACTTC.

This chain connects TRBV27 to TRBJ2-6; 8 bases fit TRBD2. V was clipped by 5 bases and J by 1 base; unmatched bases: 16. This CDR3 comprises 20 residues. The germline V gene has CDR1 MNHEY and CDR2 SMNVEV (reference sequence). The CDR3 DNA follows: TGTGCCAGCAGTGAACCATACGGGCGGGGGGTTCCGTCTGGGGCCAACGTCCTGACTTTC. The encoded protein is CASSEPYGRGVPSGANVLTF.

The chain combines TRBV2 with TRBJ2-1, with a possible D match to TRBD2 (6 bases). This CDR3 spans 13 amino acids. The V gene's germline CDR1 is SNHLY and CDR2 FYNNEI. Deletions cut 8 bases from V and 12 bases from J, with 20 bases between. The chain's CDR3 is CASGNRLVSAQFF. As DNA, the CDR3 is TGTGCCAGCGGTAATAGACTAGTATCGGCGCAGTTCTTC.

V usage is TRBV19 and J usage is TRBJ1-6; TRBD1 might be the D (6 bases). The germline V and J ends were trimmed by 8 bases and 10 bases, with 15 bases remaining between them. The germline gives CDR1 LNHDA, CDR2 SQIVND (reference sequence). The CDR3 runs 13 residues. CDR3 sequence (DNA): TGTGCCAGTGCGGGAGCAGGGGTATCACCCCTCCACTTT. Translating gives CASAGAGVSPLHF.

This clone was detected only a few times. This chain joins TRBV9 and TRBJ1-3, with TRBD1 identical over 7 bases. CDR1 is SGDLS and CDR2 is YYNGEE in the germline V gene. Losses at the gene ends were 7 bases for V and 2 bases for J; bases not matched to a gene: 9. There are 15 residues in the CDR3. The CDR3 protein is CASGTTGETGNTIYF. The DNA of the CDR3 is TGTGCCAGCGGAACAACAGGGGAAACTGGAAACACCATATATTTT.

The V call is TRBV5-1, the J call TRBJ2-3; 9 nucleotides match TRBD2. The CDR3 length is 16 residues. V shed 5 bases, J shed 1 base, and the junction held 8 bases outside the gene matches. The V gene's germline CDR1 is SGHRS and CDR2 YFSETQ. The CDR3 nucleotides are TGCGCCAGCAGTCTCCTCTTAGCGGGGGGCACAGATACGCAGTATTTT. Its protein product is CASSLLLAGGTDTQYF.

The genes are TRBV14 and TRBJ2-2; 11 bases line up with TRBD1. The CDR3 has 17 amino acids. Germline V gives CDR1 SGHDN, CDR2 FVKESK. The V gene end was trimmed by 5 bases and the J gene end by 8 bases; junction bases not matched to a gene: 13. The DNA for the CDR3 is TGTGCCAGCAGCGTACGCTTCCCCGGACAGGGGGCTGGGGAGCTGTTTTTT. This translates into CASSVRFPGQGAGELFF.

The chain couples TRBV18 to TRBJ2-7; the D is unclear. V lost 0 bases to trimming and J lost 2 bases, with 8 bases between them. The length of the CDR3 is 14 residues. CDR1 is KGHSH and CDR2 is LQKENI in the germline V gene. The CDR3 protein is CASSPPGRPYEQYF. DNA of the CDR3: TGTGCCAGCTCACCACCGGGCAGGCCCTACGAGCAGTACTTC.

The chain employs TRBV10-3 and TRBJ2-2; 10 bases fit TRBD1. Germline V gene data show CDR1 as ENHRY and CDR2 as SYGVKD. After removal of 6 bases from V and 4 bases from J, the junction contained 8 bases not matched to a gene. CDR3 length: 16 residues. The CDR3 nucleotides are TGTGCCATCAGGGAGCAGGGACAGGGGACCACCGGGGAGCTGTTTTTT. Protein sequence: CAIREQGQGTTGELFF.

The chain carries TRBV28 and TRBJ2-1; TRBD2 agrees at 7 bases. Germline V CDR1 and CDR2: MDHEN, SYDVKM. The CDR3 spans 14 residues. V trimming: 5 bases; J trimming: 4 bases; junction bases outside the gene matches: 5. The CDR3 sequence is CASSPLAGYNEQFF. As DNA, the CDR3 is TGTGCCAGCAGTCCGTTAGCGGGTTACAATGAGCAGTTCTTC.

The chain is built from TRBV19 and TRBJ1-1; 8 nucleotides match TRBD1. Germline-derived CDR1 and CDR2 are LNHDA and SQIVND (reference sequence). CDR3 length: 15 amino acids. Germline trimming cut 5 bases from V and 4 bases from J; bases unmatched to any gene: 9. This CDR3 reads CASSPRQGITTEAFF. The CDR3 nucleotides are TGTGCCAGTAGTCCCAGACAGGGGATCACCACTGAAGCTTTCTTT.

The chain combines TRBV7-9 with TRBJ2-3; a weak D match, TRBD1 (6 bases). Looked up from germline, CDR1 is SEHNR and CDR2 is FQNEAQ (reference sequence). CDR3 length equals 14 residues. The V end was cut by 5 bases, the J end by 0 bases, with 9 bases between. The CDR3 nucleotides are TGTGCCAGCAGCCAGGACAGCAGCACAGATACGCAGTATTTT. This codes for CASSQDSSTDTQYF.

V and J are TRBV10-3 and TRBJ1-5, with unresolved D. This CDR3 is built from 14 residues. Germline V gives CDR1 ENHRY, CDR2 SYGVKD. V was shortened by 6 bases and J by 3 bases, with 12 bases between the two germline ends. The CDR3 region has the DNA TGTGCCATCAGGGGAGACCGCGACAATCAGCCCCAGCATTTT. Its translation is CAIRGDRDNQPQHF.

This sequence joins TRBV28 and TRBJ1-2; D is uncertain. Germline CDR1 is MDHEN and CDR2 is SYDVKM. There are 13 residues in the CDR3. The V gene lost 6 bases and the J gene lost 2 bases, with 10 bases spanning the gap. CDR3 sequence: CASRGFSNYGYTF. The CDR3 DNA follows: TGTGCCAGCAGGGGCTTTTCAAACTATGGCTACACCTTC.

The chain carries TRBV28 and TRBJ2-7; 12 bases are a match to TRBD1. The CDR3 is 15 residues long. Unmatched junction bases numbered 3, after V lost 6 bases and J lost 0 bases. CDR1 and CDR2 (germline): MDHEN, SYDVKM. The CDR3 DNA reads TGTGCCAGCAGCCGGGGACAGGGGGCCTCCTACGAGCAGTACTTC. This codes for CASSRGQGASYEQYF.

The rearrangement uses TRBV19 and TRBJ1-1, with 8 bases identical to TRBD1. This CDR3 comprises 15 residues. Germline CDR1 LNHDA, CDR2 SQIVND (reference sequence). With 7 bases clipped from V and 1 base from J, the junction kept 8 bases outside the gene matches. For the CDR3, the DNA is TGTGCCAGTATCCAGGGGGCGCAGGGGAACACTGAAGCTTTCTTT. This codes for CASIQGAQGNTEAFF.

V gene TRBV4-1 combines with J gene TRBJ2-1; D is ambiguous. The CDR3 runs to 11 residues. The germline gives CDR1 MGHRA, CDR2 YSYEKL. V lost 4 bases and J lost 6, with 4 bases in between. The CDR3 nucleotides are TGCGCCAGCAGCCGAGTCAATGAGCAGTTCTTC. The encoded protein is CASSRVNEQFF.

The rearrangement joins TRBV7-6 to TRBJ2-7; D is possibly TRBD1 (6 bases). The V and J ends lost 5 bases and 6 bases respectively, with 17 bases between them. The length of the CDR3 is 14 residues. Germline values: CDR1 SGHVS, CDR2 FNYEAQ. CDR3 amino acids: CASSPRQDHAEQYF. The CDR3, as DNA: TGTGCCAGCAGCCCCCGACAGGATCACGCCGAGCAGTACTTC.

This clone showed up just once. The chain uses TRBV6-1 and TRBJ1-5; D call uncertain. The CDR3 is 12 residues long. V lost 6 bases and J 4 bases, leaving 7 bases between the germline ends. CDR1 and CDR2 from the germline V gene are MNHNS and SASEGT. The CDR3 here is CASSRGNQPQHF. The CDR3 DNA sequence: TGTGCCAGCAGCCGGGGTAATCAGCCCCAGCATTTT.

The rearrangement uses TRBV30 and TRBJ1-1; D uncertain. Trimming removed 2 bases from V and 4 bases from J, with 5 bases in between. This CDR3 has 11 amino acids. The V gene's germline CDR1 is GTSNPN and CDR2 SVGIG (reference sequence). The CDR3 sequence is CAWSRGTEAFF. CDR3 in DNA: TGTGCCTGGAGTCGCGGCACTGAAGCTTTCTTT. The full variable domain, with the rest looked up from reference TRBV30 and TRBJ1-1, is SQTIHQWPATLVQPVGSPLSLECTVEGTSNPNLYWYRQAAGRGLQLLFYSVGIGQISSEVPQNLSASRPQDRQFILSSKKLLLSDSGFYLCAWSRGTEAFFGQGTRLTVV.

V gene TRBV4-1 combines with J gene TRBJ1-3; no reliable D call. This CDR3 contains 15 residues. Germline V lookup: CDR1 MGHRA, CDR2 YSYEKL. V was trimmed by 4 bases and J by 0 bases, leaving 10 bases between them. This CDR3 is CASSLELSSGNTIYF. For the CDR3, the DNA is TGCGCCAGCAGCCTGGAGCTCAGCTCTGGAAACACCATATATTTT.

Written as DNA, the CDR3 is TGCGCCAGCAGTCAACCCCACTCCGGGACAGGGAACCCCAGCTCCTACAATGAGCAGTTCTTC. It translates to CASSQPHSGTGNPSSYNEQFF. V and J are TRBV23-1 and TRBJ2-1, with TRBD1 matching over 9 bases. TRBV23-1 is an open reading frame, and its role is uncertain. Germline trimming cut 2 bases from V and 0 bases from J; bases unmatched to any gene: 17. The CDR3 is 21 amino acids.

In nucleotides, the CDR3 is TGTGCCAGCACTTCCCCCGGGACATATTTCACAGATACGCAGTATTTT. Amino acids: CASTSPGTYFTDTQYF. The chain has TRBV28 and TRBJ2-3; tentative D call: TRBD1 (6 bases). Germline V lookup: CDR1 MDHEN, CDR2 SYDVKM. CDR3 length: 16 residues. Trimming removed 7 bases from V and 2 bases from J, with 19 bases in between. The variable domain in full, completed from reference TRBV28 and TRBJ2-3, reads DVKVTQSSRYLVKRTGEKVFLECVQDMDHENMFWYRQDPGLGLRLIYFSYDVKMKEKGDIPEGYSVSREKKERFSLILESASTNQTSMYLCASTSPGTYFTDTQYFGPGTRLTVL.

The chain uses TRBV19 and TRBJ2-3; 9 bases align to TRBD1. Germline values: CDR1 LNHDA, CDR2 SQIVND (reference sequence). V shed 3 bases, J shed 2 bases, and the junction held 27 bases outside the gene matches. The CDR3 totals 23 residues. The CDR3 DNA is TGTGCCAGTAGTATCGTCGTTTCGGAGGGAACCGGGACAGGGAGGGAGATCACAGATACGCAGTATTTT. It yields the protein CASSIVVSEGTGTGREITDTQYF. The variable domain in full, completed from reference TRBV19 and TRBJ2-3, reads DGGITQSPKYLFRKEGQNVTLSCEQNLNHDAMYWYRQDPGQGLRLIYYSQIVNDFQKGDIAEGYSVSREKKESFPLTVTSAQKNPTAFYLCASSIVVSEGTGTGREITDTQYFGPGTRLTVL.